This TCR beta chain was sequenced in a study of siplizumab effects on memory and regulatory T cells. The CDR3 runs 13 residues. CDR1 is SGHAT and CDR2 is FQNNGV in the germline V gene. Germline trimming cut 0 bases from V and 14 bases from J; bases unmatched to any gene: 7. TCRdb's copy holds only in-frame clones and misses some; the assay was immunoSEQ multiplex PCR. The sample carries about 69,000 clones, 80% to 90% recorded once. The clonotype originates from a human donor in good health. Sample: Tregs sorted from blood. The chain couples TRBV11-2 to TRBJ2-1; 7 bases agree with TRBD2. Here the CDR3 reads CASSLDRLAEEFF. The CDR3 bases are TGTGCCAGCAGCTTAGATCGCCTAGCGGAAGAGTTCTTC.